Listed below are T cell receptor beta chains from one sample, sequenced in a study of shared clonotypes between healthy human individuals. The method was immunoSEQ multiplex PCR; TCRdb's version includes in-frame clones alone and lacks a portion of them. The top ten hold about 1.7% of the sample, which has about 2.2 million clones, roughly 95% seen once. Source material: naive CD8+ T cells from PBMCs. All receptors derive from a man in his late teens or twenties in good health. Some clones in this sample may be carry-over from other donors' samples. CDR3s include the opening cysteine and the closing phenylalanine or tryptophan. Fields, in order: J gene, V gene, clone size, CDR3 protein. Rows give clone size only sometimes, using once, few, many, or a class for an expanded clone.

J gene: TRBJ2-3; V gene: TRBV5-1; clone size: -; CDR3 protein: CASSRQRGVQDTQYF
J gene: TRBJ1-1; V gene: TRBV5-1; clone size: -; CDR3 protein: CASSLTVGGEAFF
J gene: TRBJ2-3; V gene: TRBV12-2; clone size: -; CDR3 protein: CASRPPPGRDDTQYF
J gene: TRBJ2-1; V gene: TRBV29-1; clone size: -; CDR3 protein: CSARGLAGVEGNEQFF
J gene: TRBJ1-2; V gene: TRBV9; clone size: -; CDR3 protein: CASSVEADFVVNGYTF
J gene: TRBJ1-2; V gene: TRBV27; clone size: -; CDR3 protein: CASRNIIKQGALPYGYTF
J gene: TRBJ2-6; V gene: TRBV27; clone size: -; CDR3 protein: CASSSQRWTNVLTF
J gene: TRBJ1-1; V gene: TRBV11-2; clone size: -; CDR3 protein: CASSPRQGRNTEAFF
J gene: TRBJ2-1; V gene: TRBV11-2; clone size: -; CDR3 protein: CASSLGTSGRNEQFF
J gene: TRBJ1-3; V gene: TRBV19; clone size: -; CDR3 protein: CASSNPVISSGNTIYF
J gene: TRBJ1-5; V gene: TRBV10-3; clone size: -; CDR3 protein: CAISTGQEGNQPQHF
J gene: TRBJ2-1; V gene: TRBV7-9; clone size: -; CDR3 protein: CASSPRTGVGNEQFF
J gene: TRBJ2-7; V gene: TRBV4-3; clone size: -; CDR3 protein: CASSQERIGGISSYEQYF
J gene: TRBJ2-1; V gene: TRBV19; clone size: -; CDR3 protein: CASSMRTGGNEQFF
J gene: TRBJ2-5; V gene: TRBV28; clone size: -; CDR3 protein: CASSQYEETQYF
J gene: TRBJ2-7; V gene: TRBV4-2; clone size: -; CDR3 protein: CASSQNHGGAGLPYEQYF
J gene: TRBJ2-5; V gene: TRBV7-9; clone size: -; CDR3 protein: CATRAARGWETQYF
J gene: TRBJ1-5; V gene: TRBV2; clone size: -; CDR3 protein: CASSDWGNQPQHF
J gene: TRBJ2-7; V gene: TRBV6-5; clone size: -; CDR3 protein: CASSPIAGGEQYF
J gene: TRBJ2-7; V gene: TRBV27; clone size: -; CDR3 protein: CASSPVRYYEQYF
J gene: TRBJ1-1; V gene: TRBV27; clone size: -; CDR3 protein: CASSYKSTYMNTEAFF
J gene: TRBJ1-2; V gene: TRBV28; clone size: -; CDR3 protein: CASSFRGVYGYTF
J gene: TRBJ2-2; V gene: TRBV7-9; clone size: -; CDR3 protein: CASSDPGLRSPGELFF
J gene: TRBJ2-3; V gene: TRBV7-9; clone size: -; CDR3 protein: CASSPHLLAGEVGDTQYF
J gene: TRBJ2-7; V gene: TRBV28; clone size: once; CDR3 protein: CASSSTQGAPYEQYF
J gene: TRBJ2-1; V gene: TRBV12-2; clone size: -; CDR3 protein: CASRLKLGGRVFTPYNEQFF
J gene: TRBJ2-1; V gene: TRBV11-2; clone size: -; CDR3 protein: CASSWETGNNEQFF
J gene: TRBJ1-2; V gene: TRBV30; clone size: -; CDR3 protein: CAWRGLGGYGYTF
J gene: TRBJ2-5; V gene: TRBV14; clone size: -; CDR3 protein: CASSLRGAPKETQYF
J gene: TRBJ1-4; V gene: TRBV7-9; clone size: -; CDR3 protein: CASSRPRGTNEKLFF
J gene: TRBJ1-1; V gene: TRBV19; clone size: -; CDR3 protein: CASSTRELGTEAFF
J gene: TRBJ2-5; V gene: TRBV9; clone size: -; CDR3 protein: CASSAGGGGPVETQYF
J gene: TRBJ1-2; V gene: TRBV19; clone size: -; CDR3 protein: CASSMRTGEDYGYTF
J gene: TRBJ2-5; V gene: TRBV6-1; clone size: -; CDR3 protein: CASSGSYLGETQYF
J gene: TRBJ1-2; V gene: TRBV6-1; clone size: -; CDR3 protein: CASRGRDINYGYTF
J gene: TRBJ1-2; V gene: TRBV27; clone size: -; CDR3 protein: CASSPGQRLGWTF
J gene: TRBJ2-1; V gene: TRBV27; clone size: -; CDR3 protein: CASSLRLAGAYNEQFF
J gene: -; V gene: TRBV11-2; clone size: -; CDR3 protein: CASSLDLGVPYEQYF
J gene: TRBJ2-7; V gene: TRBV28; clone size: -; CDR3 protein: CASSQTSPDEQYF